This TCR beta chain is from a study of cytomegalovirus exposure and HLA in healthy donors. The CDR3 has 16 amino acids. In germline, CDR1 is SGHVS, CDR2 FQNEAQ. Between the trimmed V and J ends, which lost 3 bases and 4 bases, there was a span of 19 bases. Primers: 60 Vbeta forward and 13 Jbeta reverse. Sequenced by immunoSEQ multiplex PCR; TCRdb stores in-frame clones only, minus some. Here the sample spans fewer than 150,000 clones, under 80% being singletons. The sequenced sample was PBMCs. The rearrangement uses TRBV7-8 and TRBJ2-7; maybe TRBD1 (5 bases). This TCR derives from a woman aged 40 to 55 in good health and CMV-seropositive. In nucleotides, the CDR3 is TGTGCCAGCAGCTTTCCCGACAGTGCCTCTGGGTACGAGCAGTACTTC. It translates to CASSFPDSASGYEQYF.